This entry describes one TCR beta chain. Its antigen is unknown. V shed 3 bases and J shed 7 bases, with 15 bases lying between them. The V gene's germline CDR1 is GTSNPN and CDR2 SVGIG (reference sequence). There are 13 residues in the CDR3. This specimen comes from a study of CD8 T cells in Susac syndrome. Study results and limitations: The study acknowledged a relatively small number of individuals in its TCR sequencing and HLA analysis.

After extraction with the RNeasy kit, about 0.45 to 1 ug of the RNA was reverse transcribed using random hexamers. TCRdb reanalysed the immunoSEQ multiplex PCR reads using MiXCR and keeps one entry per CDR3 protein. The profile covers under 200,000 distinct CDR3 sequences, with 94% appearing a single time and 0.1% to 0.12% taken by the ten largest. V gene TRBV30 combines with J gene TRBJ1-2; D uncertain. The sequence came from a human donor with Susac syndrome. Input material: CD4+ T cells from PBMCs. The CDR3 region has the DNA TGTGCCTGGAGCCCCAGCGGGGAAGCTGGCTACACCTTC. Protein: CAWSPSGEAGYTF.